The 8 T cell receptor beta chains below all came from one sample that was sequenced in a study of T cells in Graves' hyperthyroidism and ophthalmopathy. RNA transcripts served as the template for amplifying TCR beta CDR3 regions. A set of HTBI primers served as the primers for a first-round RT-PCR of the TCR CDR3. MiXCR was run by TCRdb on the multiplex PCR reads, yielding one entry per CDR3 protein. The table includes around 720,000 distinct CDR3 sequences, 30% to 40% detected once. The sequenced material came from blood. These receptors were collected from a woman in her 40s with Graves' hyperthyroidism.

The CDR3 is CASHRGRGQPQHF. As DNA, the CDR3 is TGTGCCAGCCACAGGGGAAGGGGCCAGCCCCAGCATTTT. This sequence joins TRBV10-3 and TRBJ1-5; 7 nucleotides align to TRBD1. The CDR3 contains 13 residues. Germline V CDR1 and CDR2: ENHRY, SYGVKD. V shed 10 bases and J 7 bases; nucleotides not matched to a gene: 10.

This clonotype was counted once. The chain combines TRBV7-6 with TRBJ2-2, with 13 positions matching TRBD2. Unmatched junction bases numbered 7, after V lost 5 bases and J lost 7 bases. Germline-derived CDR1 and CDR2 are SGHVS and FNYEAQ. This CDR3 has 16 amino acids. The CDR3 spells CASSPLAGGPGGELFF. The CDR3, as DNA: TGTGCCAGCAGCCCACTAGCGGGAGGGCCGGGCGGGGAGCTGTTTTTT.

Regarding this clonotype: The germline gene is not matched at one end of the junction; a read error may be the cause. The chain couples TRBV7-6 to TRBJ1-1; 7 bases align to TRBD1. Germline assignment: CDR1 SGHVS and CDR2 FNYEAQ. This CDR3 comprises 14 residues. DNA of the CDR3: TGTGCCAGCAGCGCCCGACAGGGCTACAATGAAGCCTTCTTT. Its protein is CASSARQGYNEAFF.

This clonotype has ten or more counts. The CDR3 sequence is CASSQETITSYEQYF. As DNA, the CDR3 is TGTGCCAGCAGCCAGGAGACCATCACCTCCTACGAGCAGTACTTC. The chain has TRBV7-9 and TRBJ2-7; D is undetermined. Germline CDR1 is SEHNR and CDR2 is FQNEAQ (reference sequence). The CDR3 spans 15 residues. V was cut by 5 bases and J by 0 bases, with 14 bases left in between.

DNA of the CDR3: TGTGCCATCAGTTCTGGACAGTCTGCGAATCAGCCCCAGCATTTT. Translating gives CAISSGQSANQPQHF. The chain combines TRBV10-3 with TRBJ1-5; D possibly corresponds to TRBD1 (6 bases). Deletions cut 5 bases from V and 4 bases from J, with 15 bases between. Germline CDR1 reads ENHRY; CDR2 reads SYGVKD. This CDR3 spans 15 amino acids.

A remark on this clonotype: Given a much more abundant clone one base away, this may be a read error. This chain uses TRBV6-5 with TRBJ1-2, with a weak D call TRBD1 (5 bases). Germline V CDR1 and CDR2: MNHEY, SVGAGI. The CDR3 is 14 amino acids. This CDR3 is CAGSLTVRDYGYTF. For the CDR3, the DNA is TGTGCCGGCAGTTTGACAGTCCGAGACTATGGCTACACCTTC.

This chain uses TRBV25-1 with TRBJ2-5; TRBD1 matches at 9 bases. CDR3 length equals 16 residues. Losses at the gene ends were 2 bases for V and 3 bases for J; bases not matched to a gene: 7. Germline V CDR1 and CDR2: MGHDK, SYGVNS. The CDR3 spells CASSELPGTGKETQYF. The CDR3 DNA sequence: TGTGCCAGCAGTGAACTACCCGGGACAGGGAAAGAGACCCAGTACTTC.

Ten or more counts support this clonotype. This chain joins TRBV19 and TRBJ1-4, with 7 bases identical to TRBD1. CDR1 and CDR2 from the germline V gene are LNHDA and SQIVND (reference sequence). The CDR3 is 13 residues long. V shed 3 bases, J shed 7 bases, and the junction held 2 bases outside the gene matches. CDR3 coding DNA: TGTGCCAGTAGTATCGGGACAGTTGAAAAACTGTTTTTT. Its translation is CASSIGTVEKLFF.